This T cell receptor (beta chain) was observed in a study of blood T cell repertoires in COVID-19. Study-level information: Sites across the United States, Italy and Spain contributed samples from acute and convalescent COVID-19. The cDNA or gDNA used as material had been derived from T cells, B-cell-depleted T cells, or PBMCs.

This CDR3 comprises 13 residues. Trimming left V 2 bases short and J 6 bases short, with 11 bases between. Germline loops: CDR1 SGHAT, CDR2 FQNNGV. In the original workflow: The assay estimated nucleated cells by amplifying reference gene primers. Repertoires were generated with immunoSEQ multiplex PCR, while TCRdb's copy carries only in-frame clones and drops some. V, J and clone size are those of that table, while D and trimming were read from the DNA. The profile covers 65,000 to 95,000 clones, with around nine tenths appearing a single time and just over 8% taken by the ten largest. The V gene is TRBV11-2, the J gene TRBJ2-7, with TRBD2 as a possible D gene (6 bases). The source material was peripheral blood. The sequence was obtained from a man under 40 with acute or convalescent COVID-19. The CDR3 spells CASSLREMGEQYF. The DNA for the CDR3 is TGTGCCAGCAGCTTACGGGAGATGGGCGAGCAGTACTTC. Supplemented by reference TRBV11-2 and TRBJ2-7, the full variable domain reads EAGVAQSPRYKIIEKRQSVAFWCNPISGHATLYWYQQILGQGPKLLIQFQNNGVVDDSQLPKDRFSAERLKGVDSTLKIQPAKLEDSAVYLCASSLREMGEQYFGPGTRLTVT.